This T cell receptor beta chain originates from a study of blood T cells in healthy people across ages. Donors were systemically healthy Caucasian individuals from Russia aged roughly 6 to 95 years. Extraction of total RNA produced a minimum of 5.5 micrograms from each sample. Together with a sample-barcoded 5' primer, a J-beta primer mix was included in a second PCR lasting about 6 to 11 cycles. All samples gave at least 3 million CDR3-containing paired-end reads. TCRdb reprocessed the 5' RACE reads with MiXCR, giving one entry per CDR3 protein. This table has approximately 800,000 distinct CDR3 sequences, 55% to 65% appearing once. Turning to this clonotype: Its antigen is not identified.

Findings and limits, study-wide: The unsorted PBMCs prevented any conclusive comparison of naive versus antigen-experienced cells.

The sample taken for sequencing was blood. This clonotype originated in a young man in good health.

DNA of the CDR3: TGTGCCAGCAGCTTATCATGGGGTGGGCTCGGGCCAGTCTACGAGCAGTACTTC. The encoded protein is CASSLSWGGLGPVYEQYF. V is TRBV7-2 and J is TRBJ2-4; D is uncertain. Judging by the DNA end, TRBJ2-7 fits better; the J call may be wrong. The length of the CDR3 is 18 residues. Germline CDR1 reads SGHTA; CDR2 reads FQGNSA.